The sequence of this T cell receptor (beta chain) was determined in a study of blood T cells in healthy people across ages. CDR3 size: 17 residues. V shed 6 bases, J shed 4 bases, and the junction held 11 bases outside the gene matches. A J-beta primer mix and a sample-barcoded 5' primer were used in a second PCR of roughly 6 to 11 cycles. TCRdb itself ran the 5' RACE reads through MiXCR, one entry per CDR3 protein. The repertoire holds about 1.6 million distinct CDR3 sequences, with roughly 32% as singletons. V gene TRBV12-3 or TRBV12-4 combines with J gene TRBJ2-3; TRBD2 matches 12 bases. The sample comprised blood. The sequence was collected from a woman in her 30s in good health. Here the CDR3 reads CASRGTSGFGRADTQYF. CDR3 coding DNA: TGTGCCAGCAGGGGGACTAGCGGGTTCGGTAGAGCAGATACGCAGTATTTT.